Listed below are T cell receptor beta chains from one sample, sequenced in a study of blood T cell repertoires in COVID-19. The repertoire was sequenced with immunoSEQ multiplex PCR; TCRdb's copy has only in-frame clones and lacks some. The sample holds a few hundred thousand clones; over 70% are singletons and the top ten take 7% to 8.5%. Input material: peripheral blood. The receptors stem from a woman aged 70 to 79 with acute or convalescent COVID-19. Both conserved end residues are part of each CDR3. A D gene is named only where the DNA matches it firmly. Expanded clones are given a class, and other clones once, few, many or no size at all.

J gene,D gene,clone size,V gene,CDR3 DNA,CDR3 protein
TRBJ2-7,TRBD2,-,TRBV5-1,TGCGCCAGTCGAACCGGGACAGGGACTAGCGGGGTCCACGAGCAGTACTTC,CASRTGTGTSGVHEQYF
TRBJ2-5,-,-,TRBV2,TGTGCCAGCAGTGAAGCTAGCGGTCGGGTGACCCAGTACTTC,CASSEASGRVTQYF
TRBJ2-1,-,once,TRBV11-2,TGTGCCAGCAGCCCCCAAGGCGGCTGGAACAATGAGCAGTTCTTC,CASSPQGGWNNEQFF
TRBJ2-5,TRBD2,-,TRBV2,TGTGCCAGCATTGAGCGGGGGGGCCGGGAGACCCAGTACTTC,CASIERGGRETQYF
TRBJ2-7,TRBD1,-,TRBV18,TGTGCCAGCTCAGACAATACTGGACAGGGGTCCTACGAGCAGTACTTC,CASSDNTGQGSYEQYF
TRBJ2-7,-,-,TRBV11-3,TGTGCCAGCAGCTTAAGGCCCGGGGAAACGGGCGAGCAGTACTTC,CASSLRPGETGEQYF
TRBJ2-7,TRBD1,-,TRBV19,TGTGCCAGTAGTGCGACAGGGGGCGGCGAGCAGTACTTC,CASSATGGGEQYF
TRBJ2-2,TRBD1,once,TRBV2,TGTGCCAGCAGCACACCCAGCCAGGGGGCGAGCACCGGGGAGCTGTTTTTT,CASSTPSQGASTGELFF
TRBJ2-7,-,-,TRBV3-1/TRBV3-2,TGTGCCAGCAGCCGCCTAGCAGGCTCCATCTACGAGCAGTACTTC,CASSRLAGSIYEQYF
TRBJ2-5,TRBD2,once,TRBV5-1,TGCGCCAGCAGCATCAACGCCCGGGGGGAAGGGGAGACCCAGTACTTC,CASSINARGEGETQYF
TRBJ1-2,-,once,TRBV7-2,TGTGCCAGCAGCTTAGTCGTGAGCGGAACCTATGGCTACACCTTC,CASSLVVSGTYGYTF
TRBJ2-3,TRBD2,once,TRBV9,TGTGCCAACAGCGTAGATGCTAGCGGGGGGCTGGAAACGCAGTATTTT,CANSVDASGGLETQYF
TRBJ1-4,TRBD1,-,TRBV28,TGTGCCAGCAGCCGAGGAGGGACAGGAGAGGAAAAACTGTTTTTT,CASSRGGTGEEKLFF
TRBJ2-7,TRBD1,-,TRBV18,TGTGCCAGCTCAGGGGGACAGGGTATGATATCGGAGCAGTACTTC,CASSGGQGMISEQYF
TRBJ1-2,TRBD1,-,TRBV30,TGTGCCTGGAGTGTAGGGAACAGGGGCAGTGGCTATGGCTACACCTTC,CAWSVGNRGSGYGYTF
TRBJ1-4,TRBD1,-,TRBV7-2,TGTGCCAGCAGCCGGACCGGGACAGGGCATGAAAAACTGTTTTTT,CASSRTGTGHEKLFF
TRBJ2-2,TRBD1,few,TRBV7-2,TGTGCCAGCAGCTCGGGACAGGGGAAAACCGGGGAGCTGTTTTTT,CASSSGQGKTGELFF
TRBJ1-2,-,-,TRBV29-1,TGCAGCGTTGACTCGGGGTATGGCTACACCTTC,CSVDSGYGYTF
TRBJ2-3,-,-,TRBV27,TGTGCCAGCAGTTTAATGGCGGGGGCAAGTAATACGCAGTATTTT,CASSLMAGASNTQYF
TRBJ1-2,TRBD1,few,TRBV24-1,TGTGCCACCAGCCAAACAGGGGGCTATGGCTACACCTTC,CATSQTGGYGYTF
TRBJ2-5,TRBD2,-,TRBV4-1,TGCGCCAGCAGCCTTCCTAGCGGGGGGGCAGAGACCCAGTACTTC,CASSLPSGGAETQYF
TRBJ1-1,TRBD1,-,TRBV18,TGTGCCAGCTCACCGACCGGGACAGCAGCCTCAGAAGCTTTCTTT,CASSPTGTAASEAFF
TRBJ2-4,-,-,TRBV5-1,TGCGCCAGCAGCCCGACTAGTCGGCTAGCCAAAAACATTCAGTACTTC,CASSPTSRLAKNIQYF
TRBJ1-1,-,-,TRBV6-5,TGTGCCAGCAGTTACTACAGGGACACTGAAGCTTTCTTT,CASSYYRDTEAFF
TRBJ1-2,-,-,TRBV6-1,TGTGCCAGCAGTGAATGGGTGGGGCAGGGGAACGGCTACACCTTC,CASSEWVGQGNGYTF
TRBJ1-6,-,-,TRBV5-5,TGTGCCAGCAGCTTGAATCAGGGTGGGCATTCACCCCTCCACTTT,CASSLNQGGHSPLHF